This T cell receptor beta chain was sequenced for a study of PD-L1 blockade in urothelial cancer. Study information: Every 3 weeks, patients received intravenous atezolizumab 1,200 mg, beginning 2014. Prior chemotherapy regimens per patient numbered 0 to 3. Blood analyses occurred 3 weeks (second dose) and 6 weeks post treatment start.

The time point was: pretreatment peripheral blood. Profiling relied on immunoSEQ multiplex PCR, and the TCRdb table lists in-frame clones only, not all of them. This repertoire shows approximately 94,000 clones, roughly 84% found once; its top ten account for more than 1.5%. The clonotype was recovered from a man aged 60-69 years with urothelial cancer. Here the sequenced sample was PBMCs, taken around atezolizumab (anti-PD-L1) treatment.

Here the CDR3 reads CASSLGVGRGWETQYF. CDR3 coding DNA: TGTGCCAGCAGCTTAGGAGTAGGCAGGGGGTGGGAGACCCAGTACTTC. The rearrangement uses TRBV7-2 and TRBJ2-5, with 7 bases identical to TRBD1. Trimming took 1 base from V and 5 from J; bases not matched to a gene: 10. The CDR3 contains 16 residues. Germline values: CDR1 SGHTA, CDR2 FQGNSA.